This T cell receptor beta chain was captured by sequencing in a study of blood T cell repertoires in COVID-19. Produced via immunoSEQ multiplex PCR; TCRdb's table is partial and in-frame only. The data contain roughly 180,000 clones, approximately 85% of them singletons. Trimming shortened V by 5 bases and J by 5 bases, and 16 bases separated the two germline ends. The length of the CDR3 is 15 residues. CDR1 MDHEN and CDR2 SYDVKM come from the germline V gene. The sequence came from a woman aged 55-70 years with acute or convalescent COVID-19. Sequencing was performed on peripheral blood. The V call is TRBV28, the J call TRBJ2-1; TRBD1 might be the D (5 bases). Here the CDR3 reads CASSLLWGTNNEQFF. The CDR3 DNA sequence: TGTGCCAGCAGTCTCCTCTGGGGCACCAACAATGAGCAGTTCTTC. Variable domain in full (rest from reference TRBV28 and TRBJ2-1): DVKVTQSSRYLVKRTGEKVFLECVQDMDHENMFWYRQDPGLGLRLIYFSYDVKMKEKGDIPEGYSVSREKKERFSLILESASTNQTSMYLCASSLLWGTNNEQFFGPGTRLTVL.